The next 10 T cell receptor beta chains were all read from a single sample in a study of T cell clonotyping in hematopoietic cell transplantation (dated by TCRdb to about 2021). To prepare the library, the immunoSEQ multiplex PCR assay was applied. This is the immuneACCESS table as TCRdb keeps it, with only in-frame sequences that have V and J called. A part of the clones is gone; compared with another copy, unresolved V genes explain less than half, and the rest is unexplained. Counted in this sample were approximately 8,500 clones; roughly 81% of them appeared once. Approximately 4.6% of the sample goes to the ten largest clones. Per the publication, the time point label means: 180 days after allo-HCT. The material was peripheral blood mononuclear cells, obtained 180 days after allogeneic stem cell transplant. The receptors were sampled from a female patient aged 50 to 65 who had an allogeneic stem cell transplant from an unrelated donor, so the T cells may come from the graft donor. Some clones in this sample may be carry-over from other donors' samples.

V gene TRBV2 combines with J gene TRBJ2-1; the match to TRBD2 covers 7 bases. The J segment lost 15 bases and the V segment lost 4 bases, leaving 9 bases of the junction unmatched. Germline V lookup: CDR1 SNHLY, CDR2 FYNNEI. The CDR3 sequence is 12 residues long. Here the CDR3 DNA reads TGTGCCAGCAGTGTGCGGAGCGGGACTCCGTTCTTC. It is translated as CASSVRSGTPFF.

The J gene is TRBJ1-4, the V gene TRBV4-2; D is unclear. V dropped 5 bases and J dropped 8 bases, with 12 bases sitting between them. This CDR3 is built from 13 residues. Germline CDR1 is LGHNA and CDR2 is YNFKEQ. The CDR3 loop reads CASSLEVGEKLFF. CDR3 nucleotides: TGTGCCAGCAGCTTGGAGGTAGGGGAAAAACTGTTTTTT.

The chain combines TRBV9 with TRBJ2-1, with D unclear. This CDR3 is built from 12 residues. Germline values: CDR1 SGDLS, CDR2 YYNGEE. Trimming removed 3 bases from V and 8 bases from J, with 9 bases in between. The DNA of the CDR3 is TGTGCCAGCAGCGCACAAGATGATGAGCAGTTCTTC. It codes for CASSAQDDEQFF.

This CDR3 is CASSLRQKAGGYTF. CDR3 nucleotides: TGTGCCAGTAGTCTGCGACAGAAGGCGGGTGGCTACACCTTC. The chain links TRBV19 to TRBJ1-2; maybe TRBD1 (5 bases). V was shortened by 5 bases and J by 7 bases, with 17 bases between the two germline ends. This CDR3 is 14 amino acids long. Per the germline V gene, CDR1 is LNHDA and CDR2 is SQIVND (reference sequence).

The rearrangement joins TRBV27 to TRBJ1-5, with a tentative D call TRBD1 (5 bases). Trimming shortened V by 3 bases and J by 4 bases, and 19 bases separated the two germline ends. There are 17 residues in the CDR3. Germline V CDR1 and CDR2: MNHEY, SMNVEV (reference sequence). CDR3 DNA: TGTGCCAGCAGTTTCCAGGCGGGGGGAGGGGAGAATCAGCCCCAGCATTTT. Residues: CASSFQAGGGENQPQHF.

This chain uses TRBV7-2 with TRBJ2-7; weak D call: TRBD2 (5 bases). Trimming pared 4 bases from V and 2 bases from J, leaving 12 bases between. This CDR3 has 14 residues. From germline, CDR1 is SGHTA and CDR2 FQGNSA. The CDR3 sequence: CASSYTPGAYEQYF. CDR3 bases: TGTGCCAGCAGCTATACCCCCGGGGCCTACGAGCAGTACTTC.

The chain recombines TRBV11-2 with TRBJ2-3; D is uncertain. Germline CDR1 and CDR2: SGHAT and FQNNGV. Trimming removed 3 bases at V and 4 bases at J, with 8 bases between. The CDR3 totals 13 residues. CDR3 DNA: TGTGCCAGCAGCTTGGAGAGGTCAGATACGCAGTATTTT. It codes for CASSLERSDTQYF.

This clone appeared a single time. The CDR3 DNA follows: TGTGCCAGCAGTGAAGCTGGGGGGGCAGACTATGGCTACACCTTC. Translation gives CASSEAGGADYGYTF. J is TRBJ1-2 and V is TRBV2; perhaps TRBD1 as D (6 bases). V shed 0 bases and J shed 3 bases, with 11 bases lying between them. The CDR3 consists of 15 residues. Germline CDR1 and CDR2: SNHLY and FYNNEI.

This sequence joins TRBV6-1 and TRBJ1-1, with TRBD1 identical over 7 bases. The CDR3 is made up of 11 amino acids. The germline CDR1 and CDR2 sequences are MNHNS and SASEGT. The V segment lost 5 bases and the J segment 7 bases; nucleotides outside the gene matches: 1. CDR3 loop: CASSRQGEAFF. The CDR3 nucleotides read TGTGCCAGCAGTCGACAGGGTGAAGCTTTCTTT.

This sequence joins TRBV7-8 and TRBJ2-1; tentatively, D is TRBD2 (6 bases). Looked up from germline, CDR1 is SGHVS and CDR2 is FQNEAQ. The CDR3 consists of 14 residues. V was shortened by 1 base and J by 4 bases, with 8 bases between the two germline ends. CDR3 region: CASSLGTIYNEQFF. The CDR3 DNA follows: TGTGCCAGCAGCTTAGGGACTATATACAATGAGCAGTTCTTC.